The sequence of this T cell receptor beta chain was determined in a study of T-cell memory formation after mild COVID-19. Study context: The study found TCR clusters largely donor specific.

Only a few counts were recorded for this clonotype. Its antigen is unknown. 5'RACE with constant-segment primers yielded barcoded, UMI-tagged TCR alpha and TCR beta cDNA libraries. One entry per CDR3 protein, called by TCRdb with MiXCR from the 5' RACE reads. This table has about 310,000 distinct CDR3 sequences, roughly 15% appearing once. Findings and caveats of the study: Cross-reactive memory apparently joined, as some responding clones appeared in pre-infection memory. CD8+ contracting clones occupied EMRA, while CD4+ ones occupied mainly CM and EM.

Trimming stripped 3 bases from V and 7 bases from J, with 16 bases between. The CDR3 length is 16 residues. Germline V CDR1 and CDR2: ENHRY, SYGVKD. The source is a man younger than 35 who had mild COVID-19 (a few samples of this study predate the infection). Cell type and time point are not known. The chain is built from TRBV10-3 and TRBJ1-6; TRBD1 is a possible D gene (6 bases). The sample comprised PBMCs or a T cell subset sorted from them (not recorded which). This CDR3 reads CAISEPAGDPNSPLHF. For the CDR3, the DNA is TGTGCCATCAGTGAACCTGCAGGGGACCCCAATTCACCCCTCCACTTT.